The text below deals with one TCR beta chain. Its antigen is not known. This entry is derived from a study of T cells expressing NK-cell markers. Whole-study context: Sorted CD3+CD56+NKG2C+, CD3+CD56+NKG2C- and CD3+CD56-NKG2C+ T-cell subsets were beta-chain profiled. Sequenced donors, eight in total, included seven who were HCMV-seropositive and one who was seronegative. Findings and limits, study-wide: Top CD8+ clonotypes included the dominant CD3+CD56+NKG2C+ clonotypes in roughly 6 donors.

CDR1 and CDR2 from the germline V gene are MGHDK and SYGVNS. The CDR3 is made up of 16 amino acids. UMIs accompanied the 5'RACE template switching by which TCR beta cDNA was made. Using the 5' RACE reads, TCRdb records one entry per CDR3 protein without DNA. The specimen's table records about 440,000 distinct CDR3 sequences. V is TRBV25-1 and J is TRBJ1-1. The sequencing sample was made of blood T cells: a sorted CD56 or NKG2C T cell subset, CD4+ or CD8+ T cells, or bulk PBMC T cells (not recorded which). This receptor was taken from a woman between 18 and 75 years old in good health. CDR3 loop: CASSDRPSKSNTEAFF. Based on the CDR3 plus reference TRBV25-1 and TRBJ1-1, the full variable domain is EADIYQTPRYLVIGTGKKITLECSQTMGHDKMYWYQQDPGMELHLIHYSYGVNSTEKGDLSSESTVSRIRTEHFPLTLESARPSHTSQYLCASSDRPSKSNTEAFFGQGTRLTVV.